Shown below are 5 T cell receptor beta chains from a single sample sequenced in a study of T-cell memory formation after mild COVID-19. Via MiXCR, TCRdb re-called the 5' RACE reads, giving one row per CDR3 protein. The sample lists about 340,000 distinct CDR3 sequences; roughly 19% were seen once. Sequencing used PBMCs or a T cell subset sorted from them (not recorded which). Source of these receptors: a man between 18 and 29 years old who had mild COVID-19 (a few samples of this study predate the infection). Cell type and time point are not known.

This clonotype has more than one count but fewer than ten. The V call is TRBV6-5, the J call TRBJ2-7; D not resolved. The V gene lost 7 bases and the J gene lost 3 bases, with 7 bases spanning the gap. Looked up from germline, CDR1 is MNHEY and CDR2 is SVGAGI. This CDR3 has 11 residues. CDR3 loop: CASTDGYEQYV. The CDR3 nucleotides are TGTGCCAGCACGGATGGCTACGAGCAGTACGTC.

CDR3 DNA: TGTGCCAGCAGCTCCCCCATGGGGCGCGGCACCGGGGAGCTGTTTTTT. Protein: CASSSPMGRGTGELFF. This chain uses TRBV7-2 with TRBJ2-2, with a weak D call TRBD1 (5 bases). The germline CDR1 and CDR2 sequences are SGHTA and FQGNSA. This CDR3 has 16 residues. Trimming shortened V by 4 bases and J by 4 bases, and 16 bases separated the two germline ends.

V and J are TRBV9 and TRBJ1-1; 7 positions agree with TRBD1. V trimming: 3 bases; J trimming: 3 bases; junction bases outside the gene matches: 14. Looked up from germline, CDR1 is SGDLS and CDR2 is YYNGEE. The CDR3 length is 17 residues. The CDR3 protein is CASSANVGPGGDTEAFF. CDR3 in DNA: TGTGCCAGCAGCGCCAACGTAGGGCCAGGGGGGGACACTGAAGCTTTCTTT.

The chain is built from TRBV7-2 and TRBJ2-5; D may be TRBD1 (5 bases). The CDR3 runs 13 residues. Germline CDR1 and CDR2: SGHTA and FQGNSA. Trimming shortened V by 3 bases and J by 5 bases, and 10 bases separated the two germline ends. CDR3 sequence reads: CASSFNQGETQYF. The CDR3 coding sequence is TGTGCCAGCAGCTTCAATCAGGGCGAGACCCAGTACTTC. Full variable domain (missing parts from reference TRBV7-2 and TRBJ2-5): GAGVSQSPSNKVTEKGKDVELRCDPISGHTALYWYRQSLGQGLEFLIYFQGNSAPDKSGLPSDRFSAERTGGSVSTLTIQRTQQEDSAVYLCASSFNQGETQYFGPGTRLLVL.

This clonotype has only a few counts. V gene TRBV12-3 or TRBV12-4 combines with J gene TRBJ2-7; TRBD2 aligns across 9 bases. The CDR3 sequence is 15 residues long. J lost 4 bases, V lost 1 base, and 5 bases had no gene match. The chain's CDR3 is CASSLGSGGFYEQYF. The CDR3 DNA is TGTGCCAGCAGTTTAGGAAGCGGGGGGTTTTACGAGCAGTACTTC.